This T cell receptor (beta chain) came from a study of patients and donors after allogeneic stem cell transplantation. TCRdb ran MiXCR on the RT-PCR reads and lists one entry per CDR3 protein. The profile covers more than 850,000 distinct CDR3 sequences, with approximately 18% appearing a single time and 6% taken by the ten largest. This CDR3 contains 11 residues. CDR1 is SQVTM and CDR2 is ANQGSEA in the germline V gene. The rearrangement uses TRBV29-1 and TRBJ2-7, with D possibly TRBD2 on 6 matching bases. The receptor was isolated from a human donor who was either an allogeneic HSCT recipient or a stem cell or donor lymphocyte infusion donor (not recorded which). It is not recorded whose cells these are; they may come from a transplant donor. The sample comprised blood, either unsorted or a sorted T cell fraction (not recorded which). CDR3 protein: CNRGASYEQYF. In DNA form, the CDR3 reads TGCAACCGCGGGGCCTCCTACGAGCAGTACTTC.